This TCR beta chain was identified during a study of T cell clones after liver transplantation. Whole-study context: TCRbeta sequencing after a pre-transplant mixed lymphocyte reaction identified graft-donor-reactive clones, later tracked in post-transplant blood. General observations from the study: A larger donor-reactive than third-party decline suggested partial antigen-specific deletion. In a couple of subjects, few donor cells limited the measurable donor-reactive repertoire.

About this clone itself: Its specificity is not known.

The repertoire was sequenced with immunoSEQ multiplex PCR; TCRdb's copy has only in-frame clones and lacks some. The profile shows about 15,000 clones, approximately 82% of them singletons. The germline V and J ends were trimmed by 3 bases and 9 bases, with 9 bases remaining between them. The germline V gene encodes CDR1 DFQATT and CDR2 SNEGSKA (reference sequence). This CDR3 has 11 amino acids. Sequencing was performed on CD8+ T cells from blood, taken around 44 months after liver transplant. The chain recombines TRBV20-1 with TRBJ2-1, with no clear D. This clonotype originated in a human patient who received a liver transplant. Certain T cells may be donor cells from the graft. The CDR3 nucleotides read TGCAGTGCTAGGGTCCGACCTGAGCAGTTCTTC. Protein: CSARVRPEQFF.